Listed here are 10 T cell receptor beta chains from one sample, sequenced in a study of CD8 T cells in Susac syndrome (dated by TCRdb to between 2019 and 2020). Libraries were prepared through the immunoSEQ multiplex PCR assay. RNA was extracted with the RNeasy kit and 0.5 to 1 ug was reverse transcribed using random hexamers. The raw public data were reprocessed by TCRdb itself: fastp quality trimming at Q25, MiXCR clonotype calling, in-frame beta chains only. Each entry is one CDR3 protein sequence, shown with its most common DNA and genes. The sample table holds some 300,000 distinct CDR3 sequences, of which roughly 85% were seen once. In total, the top ten clones hold approximately 0.2% of the sample. The material sequenced was CD8+ T cells from PBMCs. All receptors derive from a human donor with multiple sclerosis.

The chain joins TRBV9 to TRBJ1-1, with TRBD1 as a possible D gene (5 bases). The CDR3 totals 15 residues. V gave up 1 base and J gave up 3 bases, with 13 bases separating them. CDR1 SGDLS and CDR2 YYNGEE come from the germline V gene. CDR3 DNA sequence: TGTGCCAGCAGCGTATCGGGAGGGACGTACACTGAAGCTTTCTTT. It codes for CASSVSGGTYTEAFF.

The rearrangement uses TRBV6-6 and TRBJ2-7; 7 positions agree with TRBD1. The CDR3 runs 15 residues. Trimming cost V 5 bases and J 6 bases; bases outside gene matches: 13. Germline loops: CDR1 MNHNY, CDR2 SVGAGI (reference sequence). For the CDR3, the DNA is TGTGCCAGCAGTCCGAGACAGGGTATATTCTCCGAGCAGTACTTC. As protein: CASSPRQGIFSEQYF.

V and J are TRBV6-1 and TRBJ2-4, with 8 positions matching TRBD1. From germline, CDR1 is MNHNS and CDR2 SASEGT. Losses at the gene ends were 6 bases for V and 3 bases for J; bases not matched to a gene: 10. The CDR3 runs to 16 residues. CDR3 sequence: CASSFRQGTVKNIQYF. The CDR3, as DNA: TGTGCCAGCAGCTTCAGACAGGGGACGGTCAAAAACATTCAGTACTTC.

The chain has TRBV12-3 or TRBV12-4 and TRBJ2-3, with unresolved D. This CDR3 region has 13 residues. The V and J ends lost 3 bases and 4 bases respectively, with 8 bases between them. Here the CDR3 reads CASSFSPADTQYF. The CDR3 nucleotides read TGTGCCAGCAGTTTCTCTCCCGCAGATACGCAGTATTTT.

The chain joins TRBV2 to TRBJ2-5, with 12 nucleotides matching TRBD2. Per germline, CDR1 SNHLY and CDR2 FYNNEI. The length of the CDR3 is 16 residues. J gave up 1 base and V 2 bases, and 2 bases lay outside the gene matches. The CDR3 sequence is CASSEILAGGQETQYF. CDR3 bases: TGTGCCAGCAGTGAAATACTAGCGGGAGGCCAAGAGACCCAGTACTTC.

The J gene is TRBJ2-1, the V gene TRBV6-5, with a weak D call TRBD1 (6 bases). Germline V gene data show CDR1 as MNHEY and CDR2 as SVGAGI. V lost 0 bases and J 3 bases, leaving 9 bases between the germline ends. This CDR3 comprises 15 residues. CDR3 sequence: CASSYSRGYYNEQFF. In nucleotides, the CDR3 is TGTGCCAGCAGTTACTCAAGGGGGTACTACAATGAGCAGTTCTTC.

The chain links TRBV3-1 to TRBJ1-2; D might be TRBD1 (6 bases). CDR1 and CDR2 (germline): LGHDT, YNNKEL (reference sequence). V was clipped by 1 base and J by 4 bases, with 13 bases between them. CDR3 length: 15 amino acids. The CDR3 is CASSQVGQFFYGYTF. The CDR3 coding sequence is TGTGCCAGCAGCCAAGTAGGACAGTTCTTCTATGGCTACACCTTC. Drawing the rest from reference TRBV3-1 and TRBJ1-2, the complete variable domain is DTAVSQTPKYLVTQMGNDKSIKCEQNLGHDTMYWYKQDSKKFLKIMFSYNNKELIINETVPNRFSPKSPDKAHLNLHINSLELGDSAVYFCASSQVGQFFYGYTFGSGTRLTVV.

The V call is TRBV12-3 or TRBV12-4, the J call TRBJ2-7; TRBD2 matches at 11 bases. V shed 3 bases and J 2 bases; nucleotides not matched to a gene: 3. The CDR3 is 15 residues long. Here the CDR3 DNA reads TGTGCCAGCAGTTTCGGGACTAGCGGCGCCTACGAGCAGTACTTC. Its translation is CASSFGTSGAYEQYF.

The chain employs TRBV3-1 and TRBJ2-1, with 7 bases aligning to TRBD2. Germline V lookup: CDR1 LGHDT, CDR2 YNNKEL (reference sequence). Trimming cost V 4 bases and J 0 bases; bases outside gene matches: 9. The CDR3 is 17 residues long. The DNA for the CDR3 is TGTGCCAGCAGCCTGCGCAGGACTAGGAGCTCCTACAATGAGCAGTTCTTC. This translates into CASSLRRTRSSYNEQFF.

V usage is TRBV29-1 and J usage is TRBJ2-7; D remains ambiguous. The germline V gene has CDR1 SQVTM and CDR2 ANQGSEA. With 1 base removed from V and 3 bases from J, the gap between germline ends came to 16 bases. The CDR3 consists of 15 residues. CDR3: CSVEAGPMTNYEQYF. Written as DNA, the CDR3 is TGCAGCGTTGAAGCCGGACCGATGACCAACTACGAGCAGTACTTC.